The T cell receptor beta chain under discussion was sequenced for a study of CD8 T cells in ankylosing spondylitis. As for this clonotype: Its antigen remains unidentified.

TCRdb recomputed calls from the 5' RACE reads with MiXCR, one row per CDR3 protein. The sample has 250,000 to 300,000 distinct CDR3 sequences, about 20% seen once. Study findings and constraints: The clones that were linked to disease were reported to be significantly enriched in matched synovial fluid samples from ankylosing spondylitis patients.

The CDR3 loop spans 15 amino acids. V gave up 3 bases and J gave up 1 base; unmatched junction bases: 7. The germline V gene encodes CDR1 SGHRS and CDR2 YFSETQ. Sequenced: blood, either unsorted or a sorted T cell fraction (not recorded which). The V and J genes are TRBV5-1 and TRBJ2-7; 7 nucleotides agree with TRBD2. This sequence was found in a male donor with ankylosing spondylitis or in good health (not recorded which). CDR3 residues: CASSSGLGGSYEQYV. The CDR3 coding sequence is TGCGCCAGCAGCTCAGGACTAGGAGGTTCCTACGAGCAGTACGTC.